What follows is one T cell receptor (beta chain) and its context. The antigen is not known. These data come from a study of cytomegalovirus exposure and HLA in healthy donors. About the study: Previous work identified 120 million or so unique TCR beta sequences from approximately 190 million T cells.

The PCR employed 60 Vbeta primers together with 13 Jbeta primers. In the study's own analysis: The count from a later analysis was about 80 million unique TCR beta chains, some 10 million of them shared. Repertoires were generated with immunoSEQ multiplex PCR, while TCRdb's copy carries only in-frame clones and drops some. The V and J calls and clone size are taken from that table; D and trimming were inferred from the DNA. This repertoire shows approximately 200,000 clones, about four fifths found once; its top ten account for 0.2% to 0.3%. Germline CDR1 ENHRY, CDR2 SYGVKD. V shed 11 bases and J 8 bases; nucleotides not matched to a gene: 14. The CDR3 extends over 13 amino acids. Study-level findings and limits: Reports state that TCR beta sequences accurately predicted most subjects' HLA-A and HLA-B alleles.

The specimen was PBMCs. The receptor was derived from a boy aged 5 to 17 in good health and CMV-seronegative. The rearrangement uses TRBV10-3 and TRBJ1-2; 7 nucleotides agree with TRBD1. The DNA of the CDR3 is TGTGCCGCCAGACAGGGAATGTCGTACGGCTACACCTTC. It encodes CAARQGMSYGYTF.